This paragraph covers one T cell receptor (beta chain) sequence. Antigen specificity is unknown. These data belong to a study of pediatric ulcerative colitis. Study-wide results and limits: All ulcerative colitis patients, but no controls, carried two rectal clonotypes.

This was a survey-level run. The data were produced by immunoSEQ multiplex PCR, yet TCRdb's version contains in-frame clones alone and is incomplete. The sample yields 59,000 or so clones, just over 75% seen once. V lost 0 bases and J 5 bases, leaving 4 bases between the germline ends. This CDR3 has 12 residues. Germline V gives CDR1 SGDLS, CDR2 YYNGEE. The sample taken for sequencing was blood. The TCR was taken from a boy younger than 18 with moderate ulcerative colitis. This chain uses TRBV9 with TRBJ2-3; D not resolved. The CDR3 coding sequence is TGTGCCAGCAGCGTAGCGGTAGATACGCAGTATTTT. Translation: CASSVAVDTQYF.